This T cell receptor beta chain appears in the sequencing data of a study of blood T cell repertoires in COVID-19. Sequenced by immunoSEQ multiplex PCR; TCRdb stores in-frame clones only, minus some. The table lists over 150,000 clones, about 95% of them singletons. The CDR3 is 18 residues long. Germline CDR1 and CDR2: SGHDT and YYEEEE. Trimming removed 4 bases from V and 0 bases from J; junction bases left unmatched: 13. This TCR was sampled from a man younger than 45 with COVID-19, enrolled during active disease. Sequencing input: peripheral blood. The genes are TRBV5-6 and TRBJ1-2, with 9 bases identical to TRBD1. CDR3 amino acids: CASSQIGQGFSANYGYTF. CDR3 DNA sequence: TGTGCCAGCAGCCAGATTGGACAGGGGTTTTCGGCTAACTATGGCTACACCTTC.